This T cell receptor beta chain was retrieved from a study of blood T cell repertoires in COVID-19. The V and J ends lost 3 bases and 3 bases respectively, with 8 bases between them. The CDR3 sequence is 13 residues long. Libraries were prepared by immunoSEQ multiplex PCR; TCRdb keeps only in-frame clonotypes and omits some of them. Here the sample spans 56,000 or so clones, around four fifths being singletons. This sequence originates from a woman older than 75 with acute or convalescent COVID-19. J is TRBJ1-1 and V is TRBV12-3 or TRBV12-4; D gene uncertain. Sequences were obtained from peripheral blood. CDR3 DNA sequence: TGTGCCAGCAGTTTTCCTTCGGACACTGAAGCTTTCTTT. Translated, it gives CASSFPSDTEAFF.